A single sample is the source of the 25 T cell receptor beta chains below, sequenced in a study of cytotoxic CD8 clonotypes in ibrutinib-treated CLL. Here immunoSEQ multiplex PCR was the method, and the copy in TCRdb shows in-frame clones only, minus some. The sample yields more than 200,000 clones, 75% to 85% seen once. Here the sequenced sample was PBMCs, taken after 12 months of ibrutinib treatment. The receptors were sampled from a human donor with chronic lymphocytic leukemia.

V and J are TRBV11-2 and TRBJ1-2; 7 bases are a match to TRBD1. The CDR3 extends over 13 amino acids. Trimming cost V 5 bases and J 8 bases; bases outside gene matches: 8. Looked up from germline, CDR1 is SGHAT and CDR2 is FQNNGV. This CDR3 reads CASSQDRSGGYTF. The DNA of the CDR3 is TGTGCCAGCAGCCAGGACAGGTCAGGGGGCTACACCTTC.

The chain is built from TRBV9 and TRBJ2-5; 11 bases map to TRBD2. V shed 0 bases and J 0 bases; nucleotides not matched to a gene: 10. Germline CDR1 is SGDLS and CDR2 is YYNGEE. This CDR3 has 19 residues. CDR3 amino acids: CASSVEGLAGGHHQETQYF. The CDR3 nucleotides are TGTGCCAGCAGCGTAGAAGGGCTAGCGGGGGGCCATCACCAAGAGACCCAGTACTTC.

The sample holds many counts of this clone. V is TRBV30 and J is TRBJ1-6, with D possibly matching TRBD1 (5 bases). The V end lost 7 bases, the J end lost 0 bases, and 10 bases lay between the germline ends. Looked up from germline, CDR1 is GTSNPN and CDR2 is SVGIG (reference sequence). This CDR3 region has 14 residues. CDR3 protein: CASRRGSYNSPLHF. Written as DNA, the CDR3 is TGTGCCTCCCGAAGGGGCTCCTATAATTCACCCCTCCACTTT.

The rearrangement uses TRBV5-4 and TRBJ2-1; no clear D gene. The CDR3 loop spans 13 amino acids. Trimming took off 5 bases at V and 2 bases at J, with 8 bases between the two ends. Germline CDR1 reads SGHNT; CDR2 reads YYREEE (reference sequence). The CDR3 sequence: CASRTPTYNEQFF. In DNA, the CDR3 is TGTGCCAGCAGGACACCCACCTACAATGAGCAGTTCTTC.

The gene calls are TRBV4-1 and TRBJ1-2; 12 bases agree with TRBD1. This CDR3 spans 17 amino acids. V lost 4 bases, J lost 4 bases, and 10 bases stayed unmatched. Looked up from germline, CDR1 is MGHRA and CDR2 is YSYEKL. CDR3 coding DNA: TGCGCCAGCAGCCCCGGGACAGGGGGCGCGAGGTTCTATGGCTACACCTTC. Protein: CASSPGTGGARFYGYTF.

The genes are TRBV7-9 and TRBJ2-7, with D perhaps TRBD2 (5 bases). CDR1 SEHNR and CDR2 FQNEAQ come from the germline V gene (reference sequence). The CDR3 consists of 12 residues. V lost 11 bases, J lost 4 bases, and 15 bases lay in between. The CDR3 region has the DNA TGTGCCGGGAGCCCCCTAGGGTACGAGCAGTACTTC. Protein product: CAGSPLGYEQYF.

The chain links TRBV5-4 to TRBJ2-7; 8 positions agree with TRBD2. After removal of 6 bases from V and 7 bases from J, the junction contained 18 bases not matched to a gene. The CDR3 has 16 residues. Germline CDR1 is SGHNT and CDR2 is YYREEE (reference sequence). CDR3 sequence (DNA): TGTGCCAGCACGAGCGGGACTAGGGCCGGTCTGAGGGAGCAGTACTTC. This codes for CASTSGTRAGLREQYF. Supplemented by reference TRBV5-4 and TRBJ2-7, the full variable domain reads ETGVTQSPTHLIKTRGQQVTLRCSSQSGHNTVSWYQQALGQGPQFIFQYYREEENGRGNFPPRFSGLQFPNYSSELNVNALELDDSALYLCASTSGTRAGLREQYFGPGTRLTVT.

This chain links TRBV28 with TRBJ1-2, with D possibly being TRBD1 (5 bases). The CDR3 has 14 residues. V was shortened by 2 bases and J by 2 bases, with 9 bases between the two germline ends. CDR1 is MDHEN and CDR2 is SYDVKM in the germline V gene. The CDR3 sequence: CASSLIDRNYGYTF. CDR3 DNA: TGTGCCAGCAGTTTAATAGACAGAAACTATGGCTACACCTTC.

V is TRBV1 and J is TRBJ1-2. TRBV1 is a known pseudogene. The CDR3 length is 20 residues. For the CDR3, the DNA is TGCACCAGCAGCCAGCCCTTAAAATGTCGGGGAGGGGGTCGAGACTATGGCTACACCTTC. It codes for CTSSQPLKCRGGGRDYGYTF.

This clone appeared once. This chain uses TRBV19 with TRBJ2-1; either TRBD1 or TRBD2 may supply D (6 bases each). V was cut by 1 base and J by 7 bases, with 11 bases left in between. This CDR3 contains 14 residues. Germline V CDR1 and CDR2: LNHDA, SQIVND (reference sequence). The CDR3 nucleotides read TGTGCCAGTAGTATAGCGGGGGCCAATAATGAGCAGTTCTTC. Translation gives CASSIAGANNEQFF.

The V and J genes are TRBV5-1 and TRBJ2-5; 13 bases fit TRBD2. The V gene end was trimmed by 4 bases and the J gene end by 4 bases; junction bases not matched to a gene: 4. Germline V gene lookup returns CDR1 SGHRS and CDR2 YFSETQ. The CDR3 has 15 amino acids. DNA for the CDR3: TGCGCCAGCAGCCCGGGACTAGCGGGAATAGAGACCCAGTACTTC. This encodes CASSPGLAGIETQYF.

The chain joins TRBV7-2 to TRBJ1-1; D remains ambiguous. CDR3 length equals 13 residues. Trimming left V 0 bases short and J 1 base short, with 3 bases between. The germline CDR1 and CDR2 sequences are SGHTA and FQGNSA. The CDR3 DNA follows: TGTGCCAGCAGCTTAGCACGGAACACTGAAGCTTTCTTT. It specifies CASSLARNTEAFF.

This chain uses TRBV27 with TRBJ2-7; 10 bases fit TRBD1. In germline, CDR1 is MNHEY, CDR2 SMNVEV (reference sequence). V dropped 7 bases and J dropped 3; count of bases not matched to a gene: 9. The CDR3 contains 15 residues. CDR3 amino acids: CASILSGTGDYEQYF. The DNA for the CDR3 is TGTGCCAGCATCTTATCAGGGACAGGGGACTACGAGCAGTACTTC.

This clone has only a few counts. The chain recombines TRBV5-4 with TRBJ2-7; either TRBD1 or TRBD2 may fit D (5 bases each). Germline V gives CDR1 SGHNT, CDR2 YYREEE (reference sequence). Trimming cost V 4 bases and J 2 bases, with 7 bases left between them. This CDR3 has 12 residues. The CDR3: CASSLGAYEQYF. CDR3 sequence (DNA): TGTGCCAGCAGCCTGGGGGCCTACGAGCAGTACTTC.

V is TRBV5-4 and J is TRBJ1-4; weak D call: TRBD1 (6 bases). V gave up 4 bases and J gave up 7 bases, with 17 bases separating them. Germline loops: CDR1 SGHNT, CDR2 YYREEE (reference sequence). CDR3 length: 15 amino acids. The CDR3 reads CASSPRQDRSEKLFF. The CDR3 DNA is TGTGCCAGCAGCCCTAGACAGGACCGGAGTGAAAAACTGTTTTTT.

DNA of the CDR3: TGTGCCAGCAGTGATCGTTGGGAAGAGACCCAGTACTTC. Amino acid sequence: CASSDRWEETQYF. The chain couples TRBV2 to TRBJ2-5, with unresolved D. Per the germline V gene, CDR1 is SNHLY and CDR2 is FYNNEI. The CDR3 runs to 13 residues. V lost 3 bases to trimming and J lost 3 bases, with 8 bases between them.

The rearrangement links TRBV11-3 to TRBJ2-5; D possibly corresponds to TRBD1 (5 bases). This CDR3 is built from 15 residues. V lost 1 base, J lost 1 base, and 10 bases lay in between. Germline loops: CDR1 SGHNT, CDR2 YENEEA. The CDR3: CASSLGQTSQETQYF. CDR3 bases: TGTGCCAGCAGCTTAGGACAGACCTCCCAAGAGACCCAGTACTTC.

Only one count was recorded for this clone. The CDR3 reads CASSLVGQLYEQYF. CDR3 nucleotides: TGTGCCAGCAGCTTAGTGGGACAGCTCTACGAGCAGTACTTC. V is TRBV7-9 and J is TRBJ2-7; TRBD1 matches at 7 bases. In germline, CDR1 is SEHNR, CDR2 FQNEAQ (reference sequence). The CDR3 sequence is 14 residues long. After removal of 1 base from V and 3 bases from J, the junction contained 3 bases not matched to a gene.

This chain links TRBV6-6 with TRBJ2-7; D is undetermined. Trimming shortened V by 0 bases and J by 0 bases, and 9 bases separated the two germline ends. The CDR3 is 15 amino acids. In germline, CDR1 is MNHNY, CDR2 SVGAGI (reference sequence). In nucleotides, the CDR3 is TGTGCCAGCAGTTACTCGTTTACGGCCTCCTACGAGCAGTACTTC. It translates to CASSYSFTASYEQYF.

The chain combines TRBV19 with TRBJ2-6; the D gene is possibly TRBD1 (6 bases). This CDR3 is built from 16 residues. V was trimmed by 0 bases and J by 2 bases, leaving 8 bases between them. Per the germline V gene, CDR1 is LNHDA and CDR2 is SQIVND (reference sequence). The CDR3 protein is CASSIDRTAGANVLTF. The CDR3 DNA reads as TGTGCCAGTAGTATAGATCGGACAGCTGGGGCCAACGTCCTGACTTTC.

The chain links TRBV19 to TRBJ1-2; possible D gene TRBD1, 6 bases. V was trimmed by 6 bases and J by 3 bases, leaving 14 bases between them. This CDR3 comprises 14 residues. The germline V gene encodes CDR1 LNHDA and CDR2 SQIVND (reference sequence). CDR3 bases: TGTGCCAGTAGCCCATCACAGGGCTACTATGGCTACACCTTC. As protein: CASSPSQGYYGYTF.

This clone showed up just a few times. The chain uses TRBV10-2 and TRBJ2-7, with 9 bases identical to TRBD1. Trimming cost V 7 bases and J 3 bases; bases outside gene matches: 4. CDR3 length: 13 amino acids. Germline CDR1 is WSHSY and CDR2 is SAAADI. CDR3 protein: CASTRDRVYEQYF. The CDR3 DNA reads TGCGCCAGCACCCGGGACAGGGTCTACGAGCAGTACTTC.

This clone was counted once. The genes are TRBV27 and TRBJ1-2; TRBD1 matches at 9 bases. The length of the CDR3 is 16 residues. Germline V gene lookup returns CDR1 MNHEY and CDR2 SMNVEV (reference sequence). The trim removed 0 bases at V and 4 bases at J, leaving 6 bases unmatched. This CDR3 is CASSLSTGGAFYGYTF. CDR3 in DNA: TGTGCCAGCAGTTTATCAACAGGGGGCGCCTTCTATGGCTACACCTTC.

This chain joins TRBV6-4 and TRBJ1-1; 7 bases fit TRBD1. Germline CDR1 and CDR2: MRHNA and SNTAGT. The CDR3 is 13 amino acids. The V segment lost 6 bases and the J segment 4 bases; nucleotides outside the gene matches: 5. The CDR3 DNA reads TGTGCCAGCAGGGAGGAGGGGGCCACTGAAGCTTTCTTT. Translated, it gives CASREEGATEAFF.

The CDR3 spells CASNRGSNTGELFF. CDR3 bases: TGTGCCAGCAATCGCGGGAGTAACACCGGGGAGCTGTTTTTT. The J gene is TRBJ2-2, the V gene TRBV5-4, with TRBD2 matching over 7 bases. CDR1 SGHNT and CDR2 YYREEE come from the germline V gene (reference sequence). The CDR3 consists of 14 residues. V was pared by 6 bases and J by 2 bases, with 4 bases of the junction left unmatched.